Sequencing of this TCR beta chain was carried out in a study of metastatic and nonmetastatic thyroid tumors. The wider study: From malignant and benign thyroid patients, repertoires in blood and in tumor or nodule tissue were compared.

Methods used by the authors: A papillary thyroid cancer distant-metastasis classifier was built from CDR3 differences across clinicopathological groups. Using MiXCR, TCRdb reanalyzed the PCR reads. The V and J calls follow TCRdb's processing rather than the paper's. The sample has tens of thousands of clones, roughly 36% seen once. This CDR3 has 15 residues. V trimming: 5 bases; J trimming: 0 bases; junction bases outside the gene matches: 7. The germline CDR1 and CDR2 sequences are SGHTA and FQGNSA. The study's findings and limits: Benign nodules reportedly had significantly lower TCR beta diversity than malignant thyroid tumors in blood and tumor.

Thyroid surgery took place with no prior treatment in any patient. A remark on this clone: Its matching antigen is unknown.

V is TRBV7-2 and J is TRBJ2-7; 7 bases align to TRBD2. This sequence was found in a female donor with papillary thyroid cancer or a benign thyroid nodule (not recorded which). Some clones in this sample may be carry-over from other donors' samples. The source material was tumor tissue. The CDR3 DNA is TGTGCCAGCAGCGAAGCTAGCGGAAGCTCCTACGAGCAGTACTTC. This sequence encodes CASSEASGSSYEQYF.